The clone carrying this TCR beta chain was picked up a small number of times. This record comes from a study of blood T cell repertoires in COVID-19. For the study at large: The cDNA or gDNA used as material had been derived from T cells, B-cell-depleted T cells, or PBMCs.

The protocol was immunoSEQ multiplex PCR, while the TCRdb copy is restricted to in-frame clones and leaves out a portion. This sample has 250,000 or so clones; about four fifths occur once, and the top ten carry 7.5% to 10%. The sequenced sample was peripheral blood. This receptor was identified in an elderly man with acute or convalescent COVID-19.

The CDR3 spells CASSETGPDSPLHF. The CDR3 bases are TGTGCCAGCAGTGAGACAGGGCCGGATTCACCCCTCCACTTT. The chain recombines TRBV6-1 with TRBJ1-6; the match to TRBD1 covers 7 bases. The CDR3 loop spans 14 amino acids. Germline V gene data show CDR1 as MNHNS and CDR2 as SASEGT. The V and J ends lost 3 bases and 8 bases, in that order; junction bases with no gene match: 4.